Reported below is one TCR beta chain. What it recognizes is unknown. The sample is drawn from a study of yellow fever vaccine responses in identical twins. From the RT-PCR reads, TCRdb called clonotypes with MiXCR, one entry per CDR3 protein. Of approximately 13,000 distinct CDR3 sequences in the sample, approximately 85% were seen once. Study-wide results and caveats: In identical twins, vaccine T cell responses appeared partly shared and partly individual.

V shed 2 bases and J 7 bases; nucleotides not matched to a gene: 9. Per the germline V gene, CDR1 is MNHEY and CDR2 is SVGAGI. There are 15 residues in the CDR3. The receptor was isolated from a woman younger than 30 who received the yellow fever vaccine. V is TRBV6-5 and J is TRBJ1-2, with 8 nucleotides matching TRBD1. Sequenced material: T cells from blood (PBMCs), unsorted or a sorted subset (not recorded which), taken before or after yellow fever vaccination (not recorded which). The CDR3 reads CASSYVGQGLSGYTF. As DNA, the CDR3 is TGTGCCAGCAGTTACGTCGGACAGGGACTTAGTGGCTACACCTTC.